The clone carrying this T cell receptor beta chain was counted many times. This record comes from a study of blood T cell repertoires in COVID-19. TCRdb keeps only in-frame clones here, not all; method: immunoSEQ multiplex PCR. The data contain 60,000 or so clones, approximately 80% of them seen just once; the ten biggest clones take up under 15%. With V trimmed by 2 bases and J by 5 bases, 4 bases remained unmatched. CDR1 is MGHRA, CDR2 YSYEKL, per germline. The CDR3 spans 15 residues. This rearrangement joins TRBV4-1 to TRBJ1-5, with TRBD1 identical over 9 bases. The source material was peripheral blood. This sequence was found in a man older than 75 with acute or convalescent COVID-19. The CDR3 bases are TGCGCCAGCAGCCAAACCCGACAGGGGGATCAGCCCCAGCATTTT. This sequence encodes CASSQTRQGDQPQHF.